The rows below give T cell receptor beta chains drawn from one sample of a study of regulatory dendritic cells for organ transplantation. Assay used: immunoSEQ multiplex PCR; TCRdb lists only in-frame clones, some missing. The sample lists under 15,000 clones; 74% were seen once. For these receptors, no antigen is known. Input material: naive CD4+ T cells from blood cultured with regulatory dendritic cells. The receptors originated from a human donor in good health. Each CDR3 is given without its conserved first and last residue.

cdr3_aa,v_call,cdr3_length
ASRLGQGRNTIY,TRBV7-9,12
ASSEYGVQGSQH,TRBV25-1,12
ATSRDRTGLAYEQY,TRBV15,14
ASSQFRLAGPGELF,TRBV4-1,14
ASSHGRTGGETQY,TRBV5-1,13
ASSPRREEKLF,TRBV11-2,11
ASSQVTNRGYGYT,TRBV4-2,13
ASSLVQGFNEQF,TRBV5-1,12
ASSEQRYGYT,TRBV2,10
ASSQFGTSNTEAF,TRBV4-1,13